Presented here are 9 T cell receptor beta chains from one specimen sequenced in a study of blood T cell repertoires in COVID-19. Using immunoSEQ multiplex PCR, the repertoire was profiled, and TCRdb retains in-frame clones only, with some absent. Of under 150,000 clones listed, around 87% were seen once; the top ten hold more than 2%. The specimen was peripheral blood. Every receptor here comes from a man between 65 and 79 years old with active COVID-19.

V and J are TRBV27 and TRBJ1-1, with 11 bases that match TRBD1. The germline CDR1 and CDR2 sequences are MNHEY and SMNVEV (reference sequence). J was trimmed by 3 bases and V by 3 bases; bases with no gene match: 12. The CDR3 extends over 18 amino acids. Here the CDR3 DNA reads TGTGCCAGCAGTTTTCTTGGGACAGGGGGAGTCGGGGACACTGAAGCTTTCTTT. Translation: CASSFLGTGGVGDTEAFF.

The rearrangement uses TRBV5-1 and TRBJ1-1; 7 nucleotides line up with TRBD1. This CDR3 comprises 17 residues. Germline CDR1 and CDR2: SGHRS and YFSETQ. The ends lost 0 bases at V and 0 bases at J; junction bases unmatched: 8. CDR3 coding DNA: TGCGCCAGCAGCTTGGGGGGCACAGGGGATATGAACACTGAAGCTTTCTTT. Translating gives CASSLGGTGDMNTEAFF. The complete variable domain, with remaining parts taken from reference TRBV5-1 and TRBJ1-1, reads KAGVTQTPRYLIKTRGQQVTLSCSPISGHRSVSWYQQTPGQGLQFLFEYFSETQRNKGNFPGRFSGRQFSNSRSEMNVSTLELGDSALYLCASSLGGTGDMNTEAFFGQGTRLTVV.

The chain employs TRBV7-9 and TRBJ2-1, with unresolved D. The CDR3 totals 11 residues. Trimming cost V 5 bases and J 5 bases, with 4 bases left between them. In germline, CDR1 is SEHNR, CDR2 FQNEAQ (reference sequence). In nucleotides, the CDR3 is TGTGCCAGCAGCGGAGACAATGAGCAGTTCTTC. Residues: CASSGDNEQFF.

This clone was seen just once. This chain joins TRBV30 and TRBJ2-7; no firm D call. The germline V gene has CDR1 GTSNPN and CDR2 SVGIG (reference sequence). The CDR3 is 12 residues long. V gave up 0 bases and J gave up 7 bases, with 10 bases separating them. The CDR3 spells CAWSVVVREQYF. The DNA for the CDR3 is TGTGCCTGGAGTGTAGTAGTTCGTGAGCAGTACTTC.

This sequence joins TRBV5-1 and TRBJ2-1; 8 positions agree with TRBD2. V was clipped by 2 bases and J by 4 bases; unmatched bases: 5. Germline CDR1 SGHRS, CDR2 YFSETQ. CDR3 size: 15 residues. The CDR3 loop reads CASSLLAAVYNEQFF. The CDR3 region has the DNA TGCGCCAGCAGCTTACTAGCGGCTGTGTACAATGAGCAGTTCTTC.

The gene calls are TRBV24-1 and TRBJ2-7, with D perhaps matching TRBD2 (5 bases). The CDR3 is 14 residues long. CDR1 is KGHDR, CDR2 SFDVKD, per germline. Trimming removed 6 bases from V and 5 bases from J, with 16 bases in between. The CDR3 sequence: CATSTSTGNHEQYF. In nucleotides, the CDR3 is TGTGCCACCAGTACAAGTACCGGGAACCACGAGCAGTACTTC.

The chain employs TRBV5-1 and TRBJ2-1; 8 bases map to TRBD2. The CDR3 length is 14 residues. Germline V lookup: CDR1 SGHRS, CDR2 YFSETQ. J was trimmed by 6 bases and V by 0 bases; bases with no gene match: 2. CDR3 in amino acids: CASSLVLAGNEQFF. In nucleotides, the CDR3 is TGCGCCAGCAGCTTGGTTCTAGCGGGCAATGAGCAGTTCTTC.

The sample holds one count of this clone. This chain joins TRBV5-1 and TRBJ1-1; 9 bases map to TRBD1. The V segment lost 3 bases and the J segment 5 bases; nucleotides outside the gene matches: 8. The CDR3 extends over 15 amino acids. Germline CDR1 is SGHRS and CDR2 is YFSETQ. Here the CDR3 reads CASSWDGQGRTEAFF. CDR3 DNA sequence: TGCGCCAGCAGCTGGGACGGACAGGGGAGGACTGAAGCTTTCTTT.

V gene TRBV30 combines with J gene TRBJ2-1, with TRBD2 matching 9 bases. Per the germline V gene, CDR1 is GTSNPN and CDR2 is SVGIG (reference sequence). The V and J ends lost 3 bases and 6 bases, in that order; junction bases with no gene match: 6. The CDR3 has 14 amino acids. The CDR3 sequence is CAWRGGRGINEQFF. In nucleotides, the CDR3 is TGTGCCTGGAGGGGCGGGAGGGGGATCAATGAGCAGTTCTTC. The variable domain in full, completed from reference TRBV30 and TRBJ2-1, reads SQTIHQWPATLVQPVGSPLSLECTVEGTSNPNLYWYRQAAGRGLQLLFYSVGIGQISSEVPQNLSASRPQDRQFILSSKKLLLSDSGFYLCAWRGGRGINEQFFGPGTRLTVL.